The 26 T cell receptor beta chains listed next were all sequenced from one sample in a study of technical replicates of blood from several donors. Data came from immunoSEQ multiplex PCR; TCRdb stores just in-frame clones and leaves some out. The top ten clones hold 0.3% to 0.35% of a sample with some 87,000 clones, 96% of them seen once. Sequenced sample: T cells isolated from PBMCs. Source of these receptors: a human donor in good health.

The rearrangement links TRBV7-9 to TRBJ2-7, with TRBD1 identical over 11 bases. The CDR3 extends over 16 amino acids. Looked up from germline, CDR1 is SEHNR and CDR2 is FQNEAQ (reference sequence). Losses at the gene ends were 5 bases for V and 6 bases for J; bases not matched to a gene: 12. CDR3 sequence: CASSASMGQGGGEQYF. The DNA for the CDR3 is TGTGCCAGCAGCGCCTCGATGGGACAGGGGGGTGGCGAGCAGTACTTC.

The CDR3 here is CASSLVGQGREQYF. As DNA, the CDR3 is TGCGCCAGCAGCTTGGTGGGGCAGGGCCGCGAGCAGTACTTC. This chain joins TRBV5-1 and TRBJ2-7; tentative D call: TRBD1 (5 bases). The CDR3 is 14 residues long. Germline-derived CDR1 and CDR2 are SGHRS and YFSETQ. Trimming removed 0 bases at V and 6 bases at J, with 13 bases between. Based on the CDR3 plus reference TRBV5-1 and TRBJ2-7, the full variable domain is KAGVTQTPRYLIKTRGQQVTLSCSPISGHRSVSWYQQTPGQGLQFLFEYFSETQRNKGNFPGRFSGRQFSNSRSEMNVSTLELGDSALYLCASSLVGQGREQYFGPGTRLTVT.

The CDR3 DNA sequence: TGTGCCAGCAGTGAATACGGACTAGCGGGTATCAATGAGCAGTTCTTC. Its translation is CASSEYGLAGINEQFF. The chain joins TRBV25-1 to TRBJ2-1, with 11 bases fitting TRBD2. The CDR3 runs 16 residues. From germline, CDR1 is MGHDK and CDR2 SYGVNS. V trimming: 0 bases; J trimming: 6 bases; junction bases outside the gene matches: 4.

The chain's CDR3 is CASSLTGSIDWNEQFF. CDR3 bases: TGTGCCAGCAGCTTAACTGGGAGTATCGATTGGAATGAGCAGTTCTTC. The V call is TRBV7-3, the J call TRBJ2-1, with D perhaps TRBD2 (5 bases). The V gene's germline CDR1 is SGHTA and CDR2 FQGTGA. This CDR3 region has 16 residues. Trimming shortened V by 0 bases and J by 7 bases, and 16 bases separated the two germline ends.

This chain joins TRBV18 and TRBJ1-4; D is perhaps TRBD1 (6 bases). Between the trimmed V and J ends, which lost 0 bases and 0 bases, there was a span of 11 bases. The CDR3 spans 17 residues. Germline V lookup: CDR1 KGHSH, CDR2 LQKENI. In DNA form, the CDR3 reads TGTGCCAGCTCACCACCGACAGGAATCGCAACTAATGAAAAACTGTTTTTT. It codes for CASSPPTGIATNEKLFF.

The gene calls are TRBV5-1 and TRBJ2-3; 8 nucleotides align to TRBD2. The CDR3 runs 17 residues. Germline V gene sequence: CDR1 SGHRS, CDR2 YFSETQ. With 4 bases clipped from V and 2 bases from J, the junction kept 12 bases outside the gene matches. In DNA, the CDR3 is TGCGCCAGCAGCGTTATGTCAACTAGCGGCTTCACAGATACGCAGTATTTT. This sequence encodes CASSVMSTSGFTDTQYF.

J is TRBJ2-7 and V is TRBV5-4, with 7 bases aligning to TRBD2. This CDR3 is built from 13 residues. V lost 4 bases to trimming and J lost 2 bases; unmatched junction nucleotides: 3. CDR1 is SGHNT and CDR2 is YYREEE in the germline V gene (reference sequence). The chain's CDR3 is CASSPAGAYEQYF. The CDR3 DNA follows: TGTGCCAGCAGCCCCGCGGGAGCCTACGAGCAGTACTTC. The variable domain in full, with the rest retrieved from reference TRBV5-4 and TRBJ2-7, is ETGVTQSPTHLIKTRGQQVTLRCSSQSGHNTVSWYQQALGQGPQFIFQYYREEENGRGNFPPRFSGLQFPNYSSELNVNALELDDSALYLCASSPAGAYEQYFGPGTRLTVT.

This rearrangement joins TRBV7-9 to TRBJ1-5; D not resolved. CDR3 length: 13 residues. The V and J ends lost 4 bases and 2 bases respectively, with 6 bases between them. Germline CDR1 SEHNR, CDR2 FQNEAQ (reference sequence). CDR3 nucleotides: TGTGCCAGCAGCTCCGGGGGCAATCAGCCCCAGCATTTT. Translation gives CASSSGGNQPQHF.

The gene calls are TRBV29-1 and TRBJ1-1, with D possibly being TRBD1 (5 bases). V was cut by 2 bases and J by 5 bases, with 12 bases left in between. This CDR3 is 13 amino acids long. Germline CDR1 SQVTM, CDR2 ANQGSEA. The CDR3 reads CSVERGGQTEAFF. CDR3 nucleotide sequence: TGCAGCGTTGAAAGGGGTGGGCAGACTGAAGCTTTCTTT.

The chain couples TRBV18 to TRBJ2-7; TRBD2 is a possible D gene (6 bases). CDR1 is KGHSH, CDR2 LQKENI, per germline. CDR3 size: 15 residues. V lost 3 bases to trimming and J lost 3 bases, with 15 bases between them. The CDR3 nucleotides are TGTGCCAGCTCACCGTGGGGGGAGTTAGGCTACGAGCAGTACTTC. Encoded protein: CASSPWGELGYEQYF.

The chain is built from TRBV25-1 and TRBJ1-1; perhaps TRBD1 as D (6 bases). Per the germline V gene, CDR1 is MGHDK and CDR2 is SYGVNS. The CDR3 loop spans 14 amino acids. V dropped 4 bases and J dropped 8 bases, with 17 bases sitting between them. CDR3 in amino acids: CASSGVGGAMEAFF. The DNA for the CDR3 is TGTGCCAGCAGTGGGGTAGGGGGGGCTATGGAAGCTTTCTTT.

The chain carries TRBV15 and TRBJ2-3, with D uncertain. CDR1 and CDR2 from the germline V gene are LNHNV and YYDKDF (reference sequence). The CDR3 spans 16 residues. The germline V and J ends were trimmed by 3 bases and 0 bases, with 13 bases remaining between them. CDR3 DNA: TGTGCCACCAGCAGTAGAGGTCGCACTAGCACAGATACGCAGTATTTT. Protein sequence: CATSSRGRTSTDTQYF.

V gene TRBV19 combines with J gene TRBJ2-4, with 9 positions matching TRBD1. Germline lookup yields CDR1 LNHDA and CDR2 SQIVND (reference sequence). This CDR3 has 17 amino acids. V was pared by 0 bases and J by 9 bases, with 12 bases of the junction left unmatched. The CDR3 is CASSIDLQGALDAIQYF. The CDR3 nucleotides are TGTGCCAGTAGTATAGACCTACAGGGGGCGCTTGATGCCATTCAGTACTTC.

The genes are TRBV7-9 and TRBJ1-1; D uncertain. CDR1 SEHNR and CDR2 FQNEAQ come from the germline V gene (reference sequence). There are 14 residues in the CDR3. V was cut by 1 base and J by 5 bases, with 11 bases left in between. The CDR3 loop reads CASSLGEGKTEAFF. CDR3 coding DNA: TGTGCCAGCAGCTTAGGTGAGGGCAAAACTGAAGCTTTCTTT.

The CDR3 nucleotides read TGCGCCAGCAGTACTCGGGAGGTTCATAGAAATGAGCAGTTCTTC. This encodes CASSTREVHRNEQFF. The chain employs TRBV4-1 and TRBJ2-1; the match to TRBD2 covers 7 bases. V dropped 6 bases and J dropped 7; count of bases not matched to a gene: 12. The CDR3 contains 15 residues. The V gene's germline CDR1 is MGHRA and CDR2 YSYEKL.

V and J are TRBV19 and TRBJ1-1, with a weak D call TRBD1 (5 bases). Per the germline V gene, CDR1 is LNHDA and CDR2 is SQIVND (reference sequence). The V end lost 3 bases, the J end lost 2 bases, and 7 bases lay between the germline ends. The CDR3 consists of 13 residues. CDR3 loop: CASSMRGNTEAFF. The CDR3 region has the DNA TGTGCCAGTAGTATGCGGGGCAACACTGAAGCTTTCTTT.

V gene TRBV11-3 combines with J gene TRBJ2-1; D remains unclear. CDR1 and CDR2 (germline): SGHNT, YENEEA. The CDR3 spans 15 residues. Trimming left V 1 base short and J 2 bases short, with 9 bases between. The CDR3 loop reads CASSLAANPYNEQFF. The DNA of the CDR3 is TGTGCCAGCAGCTTAGCAGCGAACCCCTACAATGAGCAGTTCTTC.

The chain couples TRBV19 to TRBJ2-7; D call uncertain. The CDR3 runs 15 residues. V was pared by 3 bases and J by 2 bases, with 14 bases between. Germline-derived CDR1 and CDR2 are LNHDA and SQIVND (reference sequence). CDR3 bases: TGTGCCAGTAGTATTTACACCGACACGACCTACGAGCAGTACTTC. Its translation is CASSIYTDTTYEQYF. The whole variable domain, filled in from reference TRBV19 and TRBJ2-7, reads DGGITQSPKYLFRKEGQNVTLSCEQNLNHDAMYWYRQDPGQGLRLIYYSQIVNDFQKGDIAEGYSVSREKKESFPLTVTSAQKNPTAFYLCASSIYTDTTYEQYFGPGTRLTVT.

The chain is built from TRBV5-6 and TRBJ2-7; TRBD1 agrees at 7 bases. CDR3 length: 16 amino acids. Losses at the gene ends were 3 bases for V and 3 bases for J; bases not matched to a gene: 12. Germline lookup yields CDR1 SGHDT and CDR2 YYEEEE. The CDR3 coding sequence is TGTGCCAGCAGCTCCGCCGGGACAGCAAAAAACTACGAGCAGTACTTC. It encodes CASSSAGTAKNYEQYF.

This chain uses TRBV28 with TRBJ1-1; D is possibly TRBD1 (5 bases). Trimming shortened V by 3 bases and J by 8 bases, and 10 bases separated the two germline ends. The CDR3 has 12 amino acids. Germline CDR1 reads MDHEN; CDR2 reads SYDVKM. The CDR3 here is CASSFRVREAFF. CDR3 nucleotide sequence: TGTGCCAGCAGTTTCAGGGTTCGAGAAGCTTTCTTT.

The V gene is TRBV27, the J gene TRBJ1-5; D uncertain. The germline V gene encodes CDR1 MNHEY and CDR2 SMNVEV (reference sequence). V gave up 0 bases and J gave up 11 bases, with 11 bases separating them. CDR3 length: 13 residues. The CDR3 protein is CASSLSAGRTQHF. Written as DNA, the CDR3 is TGTGCCAGCAGTTTATCGGCGGGCCGGACCCAGCATTTT.

This chain links TRBV27 with TRBJ2-1; 9 bases are shared with TRBD2. The CDR3 has 14 residues. V lost 10 bases, J lost 4 bases, and 8 bases stayed unmatched. Germline CDR1 MNHEY, CDR2 SMNVEV (reference sequence). CDR3 residues: CATKREVLYNEQFF. The CDR3 nucleotides are TGTGCCACAAAGCGGGAGGTATTATACAATGAGCAGTTCTTC.

This clone was recorded a few times. V and J are TRBV19 and TRBJ1-2; no firm D call. From germline, CDR1 is LNHDA and CDR2 SQIVND (reference sequence). The germline V and J ends were trimmed by 3 bases and 5 bases, with 10 bases remaining between them. This CDR3 contains 13 residues. Here the CDR3 DNA reads TGTGCCAGTAGTATTCCGCAGTCTTATGGCTACACCTTC. Translating gives CASSIPQSYGYTF.

This clone occurred once. This rearrangement joins TRBV27 to TRBJ2-3; the match to TRBD2 covers 9 bases. V lost 6 bases and J lost 7; bases outside the gene matches: 11. CDR1 is MNHEY and CDR2 is SMNVEV in the germline V gene (reference sequence). CDR3 length: 15 residues. CDR3 sequence reads: CASSYGGGRVYTQYF. As DNA, the CDR3 is TGTGCCAGCAGCTACGGCGGCGGGAGGGTATATACGCAGTATTTT.

The chain recombines TRBV7-9 with TRBJ2-5, with D uncertain. V lost 6 bases to trimming and J lost 2 bases, with 16 bases between them. Germline V lookup: CDR1 SEHNR, CDR2 FQNEAQ (reference sequence). This CDR3 spans 15 amino acids. CDR3 residues: CASSRNMGFQETQYF. In DNA, the CDR3 is TGTGCCAGCAGTCGTAATATGGGCTTTCAAGAGACCCAGTACTTC. Supplemented by reference TRBV7-9 and TRBJ2-5, the full variable domain reads DTGVSQNPRHKITKRGQNVTFRCDPISEHNRLYWYRQTLGQGPEFLTYFQNEAQLEKSRLLSDRFSAERPKGSFSTLEIQRTEQGDSAMYLCASSRNMGFQETQYFGPGTRLLVL.

The chain joins TRBV21-1 to TRBJ1-5; the table's D call, TRBD1, has no DNA check behind it. TRBV21-1 is shown as a pseudogene. There are 14 residues in the CDR3. CDR3: CASSKDGTNQPQHF. The CDR3 DNA follows: TGTGCCAGCAGCAAAGATGGCACCAATCAGCCCCAGCATTTT.